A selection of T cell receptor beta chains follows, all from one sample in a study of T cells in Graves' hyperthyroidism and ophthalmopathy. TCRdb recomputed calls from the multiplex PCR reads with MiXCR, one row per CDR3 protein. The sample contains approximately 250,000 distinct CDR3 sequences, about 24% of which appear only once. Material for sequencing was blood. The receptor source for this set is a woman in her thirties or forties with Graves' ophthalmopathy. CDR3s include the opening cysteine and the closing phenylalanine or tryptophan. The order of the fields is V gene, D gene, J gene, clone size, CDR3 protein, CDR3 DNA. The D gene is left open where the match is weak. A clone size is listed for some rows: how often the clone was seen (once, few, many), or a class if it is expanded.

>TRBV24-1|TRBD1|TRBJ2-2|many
CATSRDRGNTGELFF
TGTGCCACCAGCCGGGACAGGGGGAACACCGGGGAGCTGTTTTTT
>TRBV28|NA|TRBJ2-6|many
CASSFQTTSGANVLTF
TGTGCCAGCAGTTTCCAGACCACTTCTGGGGCCAACGTCCTGACTTTC
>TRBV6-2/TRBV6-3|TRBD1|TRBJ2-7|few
CASSYPLGTALASYEQYF
TGTGCCAGCAGTTACCCACTAGGGACAGCGTTAGCCTCCTACGAGCAGTACTTC
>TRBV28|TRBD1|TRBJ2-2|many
CASSFLDRAGELFF
TGTGCCAGCAGTTTCCTAGACAGGGCCGGGGAGCTGTTTTTT
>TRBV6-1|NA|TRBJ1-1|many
CASSEAHGIEAFF
TGTGCCAGCAGTGAAGCGCACGGGATTGAAGCTTTCTTT
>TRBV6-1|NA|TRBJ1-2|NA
CASSEASGALGYGYTF
TGTGCCAGCAGTGAAGCATCGGGGGCCCTAGGCTATGGCTACACCTTC
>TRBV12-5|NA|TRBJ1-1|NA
CASGPETRNTEAFF
TGTGCTAGTGGTCCCGAGACAAGGAACACTGAAGCTTTCTTT
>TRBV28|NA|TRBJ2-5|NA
CASSLISPQETQYF
TGTGCCAGCAGTTTAATCAGCCCCCAAGAGACCCAGTACTTC
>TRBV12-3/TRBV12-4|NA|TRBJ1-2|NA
CASSFDDRDYGYTF
TGTGCCAGCAGTTTCGACGACAGAGACTATGGCTACACCTTC
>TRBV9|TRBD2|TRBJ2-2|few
CASSVMTSGRAAGELFF
TGTGCCAGCAGCGTGATGACTAGCGGGAGGGCTGCCGGGGAGCTGTTTTTT
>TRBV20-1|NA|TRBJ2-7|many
CSASGGLTYYEQYF
TGCAGTGCTAGTGGGGGACTGACGTACTACGAGCAGTACTTC
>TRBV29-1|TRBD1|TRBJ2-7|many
CSVELGQGYEQYF
TGCAGCGTTGAACTCGGACAGGGCTACGAGCAGTACTTC
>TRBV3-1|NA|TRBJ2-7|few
CASSQERGLKQYF
TGTGCCAGCAGCCAAGAAAGGGGGTTGAAGCAGTACTTC
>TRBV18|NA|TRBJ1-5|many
CASSMLGRQPQHF
TGTGCCAGCTCAATGTTGGGGCGGCAGCCCCAGCATTTT
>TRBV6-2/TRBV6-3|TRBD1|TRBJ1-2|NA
CASSRTGEGGGYTF
TGTGCCAGCAGTCGGACAGGGGAAGGCGGGGGCTACACCTTC
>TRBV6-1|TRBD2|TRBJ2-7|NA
CASTRLAASSYEQYF
TGTGCCAGCACTCGACTAGCGGCCAGCTCCTACGAGCAGTACTTC
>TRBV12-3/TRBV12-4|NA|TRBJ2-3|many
CASSLWAMGTDTQYF
TGTGCCAGCAGTTTATGGGCTATGGGCACAGATACGCAGTATTTT
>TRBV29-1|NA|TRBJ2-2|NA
CSVEFLYTGELFF
TGCAGCGTTGAGTTCTTGTACACCGGGGAGCTGTTTTTT
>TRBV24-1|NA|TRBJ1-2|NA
CATSYGQNGYTF
TGTGCCACCAGTTACGGACAGAATGGCTACACCTTC
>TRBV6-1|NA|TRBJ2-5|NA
CASSERAPQETQYF
TGTGCCAGCAGCGAGCGGGCCCCGCAAGAGACCCAGTACTTC
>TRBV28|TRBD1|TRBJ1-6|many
CASSSPGTGGFSPLHF
TGTGCCAGCAGTTCCCCCGGGACAGGGGGATTTTCACCCCTCCACTTT
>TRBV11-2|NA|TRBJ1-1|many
CASRGLSQENTEAFF
TGTGCCAGCAGGGGTTTAAGTCAGGAGAACACTGAAGCTTTCTTT
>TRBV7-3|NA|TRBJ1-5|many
CASSLEPNQPQHF
TGTGCCAGCAGCTTAGAACCTAATCAGCCCCAGCATTTT
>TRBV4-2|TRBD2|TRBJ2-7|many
CASSQAASGSGSYEQYF
TGTGCCAGCAGCCAAGCCGCTAGCGGGAGTGGGTCCTACGAGCAGTACTTC
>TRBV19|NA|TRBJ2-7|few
CASSEYLSRGADPYEQYF
TGTGCCAGTAGCGAATACCTATCGCGAGGGGCGGACCCCTACGAGCAGTACTTC
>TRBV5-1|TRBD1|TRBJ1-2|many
CASSPGSGDRGKGGYTF
TGCGCCAGCAGCCCTGGGAGTGGAGACAGGGGGAAAGGAGGCTACACCTTC
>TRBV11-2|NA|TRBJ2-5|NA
CASSLEVTQGTQYF
TGTGCCAGCAGCTTAGAAGTGACACAGGGGACCCAGTACTTC
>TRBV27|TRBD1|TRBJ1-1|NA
CASSVLLGQGKDTEAFF
TGTGCCAGCAGTGTCTTGTTAGGACAGGGGAAGGACACTGAAGCTTTCTTT
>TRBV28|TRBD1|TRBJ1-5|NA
CASSDGTGASNQPQHF
TGTGCCAGCAGTGACGGGACAGGGGCTAGCAATCAGCCCCAGCATTTT
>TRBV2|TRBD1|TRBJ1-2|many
CASRLQGSRGYTF
TGTGCCAGCAGGTTACAGGGGAGCCGTGGCTACACCTTC
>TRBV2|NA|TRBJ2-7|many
CATEPRTNGPYF
TGTGCCACCGAACCGAGGACAAATGGCCCGTACTTC
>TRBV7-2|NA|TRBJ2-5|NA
CASSSGPKQETQYF
TGTGCCAGCAGCTCTGGGCCTAAACAAGAGACCCAGTACTTC
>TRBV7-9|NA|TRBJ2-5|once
CASRSRGPQETQYF
TGTGCCAGCAGATCCCGGGGCCCTCAAGAGACCCAGTACTTC
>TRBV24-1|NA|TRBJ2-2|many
CATSDGNTGELFF
TGTGCCACCAGTGATGGGAACACCGGGGAGCTGTTTTTT
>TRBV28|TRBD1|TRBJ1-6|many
CASSWDSYNSPLHF
TGTGCCAGCAGTTGGGACAGCTATAATTCACCCCTCCACTTT
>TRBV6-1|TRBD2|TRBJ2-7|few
CASSALAGLYEQYF
TGTGCCAGCAGCGCTCTAGCGGGATTGTACGAGCAGTACTTC
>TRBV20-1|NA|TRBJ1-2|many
CSARAGRDYGYTF
TGCAGTGCTAGAGCGGGGCGTGACTATGGCTACACCTTC
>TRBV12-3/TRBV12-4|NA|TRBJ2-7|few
CASSLRRFNEQYF
TGTGCCAGCAGTCTGAGGAGGTTTAACGAGCAGTACTTC
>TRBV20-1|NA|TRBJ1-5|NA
CSARDPGPEHRNQPQHF
TGCAGTGCTAGAGACCCGGGACCTGAGCATCGCAATCAGCCCCAGCATTTT
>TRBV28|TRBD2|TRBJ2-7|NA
CASSLVGLVRGEQYF
TGTGCCAGCAGTTTGGTGGGACTAGTTCGGGGCGAGCAGTACTTC
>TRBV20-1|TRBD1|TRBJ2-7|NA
CSAPGTGDYEQYF
TGCAGTGCTCCGGGGACAGGGGACTACGAGCAGTACTTC
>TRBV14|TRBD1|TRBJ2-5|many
CASSENTGTGIETQYF
TGTGCCAGCAGCGAAAATACCGGGACAGGGATAGAGACCCAGTACTTC
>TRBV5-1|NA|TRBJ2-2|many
CASSLGVGGELFF
TGCGCCAGCAGCTTGGGAGTTGGAGGGGAGCTGTTTTTT
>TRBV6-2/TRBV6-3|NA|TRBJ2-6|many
CASTQKEGFPGANVLTF
TGTGCCAGCACCCAGAAGGAGGGCTTCCCTGGGGCCAACGTCCTGACTTTC
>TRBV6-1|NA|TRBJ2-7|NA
CASRVDPGTSSYEQYF
TGTGCCAGCAGGGTCGACCCCGGGACGTCGTCCTACGAGCAGTACTTC
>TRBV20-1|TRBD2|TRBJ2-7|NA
CSALLLADYEQYF
TGCAGTGCCCTATTACTAGCGGACTACGAGCAGTACTTC
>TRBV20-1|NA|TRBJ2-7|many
CSASPAATQSYEQYF
TGCAGTGCTAGCCCCGCAGCTACCCAATCCTACGAGCAGTACTTC